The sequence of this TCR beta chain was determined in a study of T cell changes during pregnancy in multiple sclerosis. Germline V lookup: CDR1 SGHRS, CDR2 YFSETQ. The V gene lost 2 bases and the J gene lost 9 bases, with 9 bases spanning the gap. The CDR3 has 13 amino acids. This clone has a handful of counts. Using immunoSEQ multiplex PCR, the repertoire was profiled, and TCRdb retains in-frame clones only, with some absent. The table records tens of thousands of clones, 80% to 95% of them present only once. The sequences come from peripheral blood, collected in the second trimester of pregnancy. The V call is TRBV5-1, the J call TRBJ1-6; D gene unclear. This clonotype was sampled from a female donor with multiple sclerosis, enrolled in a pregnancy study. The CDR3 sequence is CASSLHTASPLHF. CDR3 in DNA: TGCGCCAGCAGCTTACACACCGCTTCACCCCTCCACTTT.